Detailed here is one TCR beta chain. Its antigen remains unidentified. This sample includes further DNA sequences coding for the same CDR3. CD8 cells regarded as naive lacked CD45RO, were positively chosen for CCR7, and omitted terminally differentiated effector memory CD45RA+ cells. The record originates from a study of shared clonotypes between healthy human individuals. In the original workflow: ImmunoSEQ yielded junction-only sequences lacking quality scores, so filtering differed. Repertoires were generated with immunoSEQ multiplex PCR, while TCRdb's copy carries only in-frame clones and drops some. The D gene and trimming were derived from the DNA, and the V and J assignments and clone size from that table. The data contain just over 2,000,000 clones, over 85% of them singletons. The study's findings and limits: Non-shared clonotypes had lower generation probabilities than those shared by all four donors. The study sampled only blood, and tissue repertoires likely differ.

The source material was naive CD8+ T cells sorted from blood. The clonotype was recovered from a man younger than 35 in good health.

The CDR3 DNA reads as TGCGCCAGCAGCTTCCTCGGGGACACTGAAGCTTTCTTT. Its translation is CASSFLGDTEAFF. The chain has TRBV5-1 and TRBJ1-1; unclear D gene. With 2 bases removed from V and 3 bases from J, the gap between germline ends came to 8 bases. Germline CDR1 and CDR2: SGHRS and YFSETQ. CDR3 size: 13 residues.